The 32 T cell receptor beta chains presented below share a single source sample, sequenced in a study of blood T cells in healthy people across ages. It was with a sample-barcoded 5' primer and a J-beta primer mix that a second PCR of roughly 7 to 12 cycles was run. Each CDR3 protein gets one entry after TCRdb re-called the 5' RACE reads with MiXCR. The sample holds hundreds of thousands of distinct CDR3 sequences, roughly 50% seen once. The specimen sequenced was blood. Receptor source: a woman aged 60-75 years in good health.

A few counts support this clonotype. This chain joins TRBV2 and TRBJ1-6; D uncertain. The CDR3 extends over 13 amino acids. The germline CDR1 and CDR2 sequences are SNHLY and FYNNEI. V gave up 1 base and J gave up 10 bases, with 8 bases separating them. The CDR3 protein is CASSEDLESPLHF. The CDR3 DNA reads as TGTGCCAGCAGTGAAGACCTGGAGTCACCCCTCCACTTT.

This clonotype was detected ten times or more. The junction and the germline gene differ at one end; a read error may be behind it. This chain connects TRBV5-1 to TRBJ1-1; no clear D. The CDR3 loop spans 13 amino acids. Germline CDR1 and CDR2: SGHRS and YFSETQ. For the CDR3, the DNA is TGTGCCAGCAGCCTGCTCGGGAACACTGAAGCTTTCTTT. Translated, it gives CASSLLGNTEAFF.

The genes are TRBV7-9 and TRBJ1-6; D perhaps matches TRBD1 (5 bases). Germline values: CDR1 SEHNR, CDR2 FQNEAQ (reference sequence). This CDR3 is 15 amino acids long. The V end was cut by 3 bases, the J end by 9 bases, with 15 bases between. CDR3 DNA sequence: TGTGCCAGCAGCTTGGGGACTCCAACCCTTTCACCCCTCCACTTT. Its translation: CASSLGTPTLSPLHF.

This clonotype was found a few times. The chain uses TRBV6-5 and TRBJ2-7; D is unresolved. Trimming left V 2 bases short and J 0 bases short, with 8 bases between. Germline V CDR1 and CDR2: MNHEY, SVGAGI. There are 14 residues in the CDR3. The CDR3 sequence: CASSYRADSYEQYF. CDR3 sequence (DNA): TGTGCCAGCAGTTACCGGGCCGACTCCTACGAGCAGTACTTC.

This clonotype was counted between two and nine times. The chain carries TRBV20-1 and TRBJ1-2; D remains ambiguous. CDR1 and CDR2 from the germline V gene are DFQATT and SNEGSKA (reference sequence). The CDR3 consists of 13 residues. With 5 bases removed from V and 7 bases from J, the gap between germline ends came to 17 bases. The DNA of the CDR3 is TGCAGTGCTGGCCTAGATACGTCCGGTGGCTACACCTTC. Amino acids: CSAGLDTSGGYTF.

This clonotype has just a few counts. The V call is TRBV29-1, the J call TRBJ2-1; D remains ambiguous. Germline assignment: CDR1 SQVTM and CDR2 ANQGSEA. The V end lost 3 bases, the J end lost 0 bases, and 9 bases lay between the germline ends. The CDR3 length is 14 residues. The CDR3 DNA reads TGCAGCGTTGACGGGCGGAGCTCCTACAATGAGCAGTTCTTC. Its translation is CSVDGRSSYNEQFF.

In its sample, this clonotype was seen a few times. The rearrangement links TRBV10-3 to TRBJ2-7; D could derive from TRBD1 or TRBD2 (7 bases each). Looked up from germline, CDR1 is ENHRY and CDR2 is SYGVKD. The CDR3 is 17 amino acids. V gave up 6 bases and J gave up 0 bases, with 21 bases separating them. The CDR3 DNA reads as TGTGCCATCAGGACACAAAACAGGGGCGGGAGCTCCTACGAGCAGTACTTC. Translating it yields CAIRTQNRGGSSYEQYF.

In its sample, this clonotype was seen a few times. This chain connects TRBV11-2 to TRBJ2-7; a weak D match, TRBD1 (5 bases). Germline-derived CDR1 and CDR2 are SGHAT and FQNNGV. The CDR3 runs 13 residues. Deletions cut 2 bases from V and 3 bases from J, with 8 bases between. Here the CDR3 DNA reads TGTGCCAGCAGCTTATTGGACAACTACGAGCAGTACTTC. Translating it yields CASSLLDNYEQYF.

This clonotype has a count of ten or more. The V and J genes are TRBV4-3 and TRBJ2-7; D uncertain. The V gene's germline CDR1 is LGHNA and CDR2 YSLEER. Trimming shortened V by 4 bases and J by 2 bases, and 12 bases separated the two germline ends. CDR3 length: 14 residues. CDR3 sequence reads: CASSRLLGPYEQYF. The DNA of the CDR3 is TGCGCCAGCAGCCGCCTCCTAGGCCCCTACGAGCAGTACTTC.

The J gene is TRBJ2-1, the V gene TRBV20-1, with a tentative D call TRBD2 (6 bases). The CDR3 runs 16 residues. CDR1 is DFQATT and CDR2 is SNEGSKA in the germline V gene (reference sequence). The ends were cut back, 0 bases at V and 4 bases at J, with 16 bases in the middle. In nucleotides, the CDR3 is TGCAGTGCTAGAGATCTCAGAACCGGAGGGTACAATGAGCAGTTCTTC. Protein sequence: CSARDLRTGGYNEQFF.

J is TRBJ2-1 and V is TRBV20-1; 12 positions agree with TRBD2. The CDR3 is 17 amino acids. Germline V lookup: CDR1 DFQATT, CDR2 SNEGSKA (reference sequence). With V trimmed by 6 bases and J by 4 bases, 13 bases remained unmatched. The CDR3 is CSARPSGRAYQYNEQFF. As DNA, the CDR3 is TGCAGTGCGAGGCCTAGCGGGAGGGCCTATCAATACAATGAGCAGTTCTTC.

V is TRBV9 and J is TRBJ1-1; no reliable D call. The germline V and J ends were trimmed by 0 bases and 1 base, with 4 bases remaining between them. The CDR3 totals 13 residues. Germline V gene data show CDR1 as SGDLS and CDR2 as YYNGEE. The CDR3 coding sequence is TGTGCCAGCAGCGTAGCGACGAACACTGAAGCTTTCTTT. Its protein is CASSVATNTEAFF.

The V and J genes are TRBV5-6 and TRBJ2-1; D tentatively reads TRBD1 or TRBD2 (7 bases each). Per the germline V gene, CDR1 is SGHDT and CDR2 is YYEEEE. V was trimmed by 5 bases and J by 8 bases, leaving 17 bases between them. The CDR3 runs 14 residues. The CDR3 is CASRPGLGGDEQFF. In DNA, the CDR3 is TGTGCCAGCAGGCCTGGACTAGGGGGCGATGAGCAGTTCTTC.

The table lists this clonotype with a few counts. The chain is built from TRBV10-3 and TRBJ2-1, with 10 bases that match TRBD2. CDR1 and CDR2 from the germline V gene are ENHRY and SYGVKD. The V segment lost 4 bases and the J segment 11 bases; nucleotides outside the gene matches: 5. The CDR3 consists of 13 residues. Here the CDR3 DNA reads TGTGCCATCAGTGTCGAACTAGCGGGACAGCAGTTCTTC. It encodes CAISVELAGQQFF.

This clonotype was found a few times. CDR3 protein: CASSQDLAGGYNEQYF. DNA for the CDR3: TGTGCCAGCAGCCAAGACCTAGCGGGAGGCTACAATGAGCAGTACTTC. V and J are TRBV4-2 and TRBJ2-7; 11 bases map to TRBD2. The CDR3 is 16 residues long. With V trimmed by 0 bases and J by 7 bases, 8 bases remained unmatched. Germline V lookup: CDR1 LGHNA, CDR2 YNFKEQ.

The genes are TRBV7-2 and TRBJ1-1; the D is unclear. Trimming shortened V by 3 bases and J by 1 base, and 9 bases separated the two germline ends. Germline values: CDR1 SGHTA, CDR2 FQGNSA. There are 14 residues in the CDR3. The CDR3 is CASSFLTSNTEAFF. In nucleotides, the CDR3 is TGTGCCAGCAGCTTCCTAACATCGAACACTGAAGCTTTCTTT.

This clonotype occurred a few times. The chain combines TRBV5-1 with TRBJ2-7, with 7 bases lining up with TRBD1. The J segment lost 2 bases and the V segment lost 4 bases, leaving 6 bases of the junction unmatched. The CDR3 totals 14 residues. Germline CDR1 reads SGHRS; CDR2 reads YFSETQ. Here the CDR3 DNA reads TGCGCCAGCAGCGGACCGGACAGGACCTACGAGCAGTACTTC. It translates to CASSGPDRTYEQYF. Using reference TRBV5-1 and TRBJ2-7 for the parts outside the CDR3, the full variable domain is KAGVTQTPRYLIKTRGQQVTLSCSPISGHRSVSWYQQTPGQGLQFLFEYFSETQRNKGNFPGRFSGRQFSNSRSEMNVSTLELGDSALYLCASSGPDRTYEQYFGPGTRLTVT.

There are many counts of this clonotype. The rearrangement joins TRBV6-2 or TRBV6-3 to TRBJ2-1, with D possibly TRBD2 on 6 matching bases. The germline CDR1 and CDR2 sequences are MNHEY and SVGEGT. Trimming shortened V by 4 bases and J by 3 bases, and 13 bases separated the two germline ends. This CDR3 comprises 15 residues. CDR3 sequence reads: CASSSTRGGYNEQFF. The CDR3 DNA follows: TGTGCCAGCAGTTCGACTAGGGGAGGCTACAATGAGCAGTTCTTC.

This clonotype was seen at least ten times. This chain uses TRBV29-1 with TRBJ2-5; perhaps TRBD2 as D (6 bases). Trimming pared 0 bases from V and 4 bases from J, leaving 12 bases between. The CDR3 has 14 amino acids. Germline V gene sequence: CDR1 SQVTM, CDR2 ANQGSEA. DNA of the CDR3: TGCAGCGTTGAAGACGGAGGGGCTGGAGAGACCCAGTACTTC. It is translated as CSVEDGGAGETQYF.

J is TRBJ2-1 and V is TRBV4-3; 14 bases agree with TRBD2. Germline V CDR1 and CDR2: LGHNA, YSLEER. V was clipped by 4 bases and J by 7 bases; unmatched bases: 9. The CDR3 runs to 17 residues. In DNA form, the CDR3 reads TGCGCCAGCAGCCCCGGGACTAGCGGGAGTCTGAGTAATGAGCAGTTCTTC. This codes for CASSPGTSGSLSNEQFF.

This clonotype occurred a few times. In nucleotides, the CDR3 is TGTGCCAGCAGTCCGGCAGGGAGGCGCCACAATGAGCAGTTCTTC. It encodes CASSPAGRRHNEQFF. The gene calls are TRBV28 and TRBJ2-1; a weak D match, TRBD2 (6 bases). From germline, CDR1 is MDHEN and CDR2 SYDVKM. V was trimmed by 5 bases and J by 5 bases, leaving 16 bases between them. The CDR3 contains 15 residues.

Only a few counts were recorded for this clonotype. The rearrangement uses TRBV7-2 and TRBJ1-1; no clear D gene. Trimming removed 5 bases at V and 5 bases at J, with 9 bases between. The CDR3 length is 12 residues. Germline assignment: CDR1 SGHTA and CDR2 FQGNSA. The CDR3 sequence: CASSAGWTEAFF. CDR3 nucleotide sequence: TGTGCCAGCAGCGCTGGTTGGACTGAAGCTTTCTTT. The variable domain in full, with the rest retrieved from reference TRBV7-2 and TRBJ1-1, is GAGVSQSPSNKVTEKGKDVELRCDPISGHTALYWYRQSLGQGLEFLIYFQGNSAPDKSGLPSDRFSAERTGGSVSTLTIQRTQQEDSAVYLCASSAGWTEAFFGQGTRLTVV.

This chain joins TRBV25-1 and TRBJ2-3; 7 bases match TRBD1. This CDR3 is 14 amino acids long. Trimming at V came to 3 bases and at J to 5 bases, leaving 5 bases not matched to a gene. Germline CDR1 reads MGHDK; CDR2 reads SYGVNS. This CDR3 is CASSEASGGDTQYF. CDR3 nucleotide sequence: TGTGCCAGCAGTGAGGCCTCAGGGGGAGATACGCAGTATTTT.

The chain is built from TRBV9 and TRBJ2-1, with D possibly matching TRBD2 (6 bases). V lost 2 bases, J lost 0 bases, and 12 bases lay in between. The germline V gene has CDR1 SGDLS and CDR2 YYNGEE. There are 16 residues in the CDR3. The CDR3 DNA follows: TGTGCCAGCAGCGTTAGCGGAGTGGGCTCCTACAATGAGCAGTTCTTC. It specifies CASSVSGVGSYNEQFF.

Here the CDR3 reads CASGPSGSQETQYF. The CDR3 nucleotides are TGTGCTAGTGGTCCTTCAGGAAGCCAAGAGACCCAGTACTTC. The chain employs TRBV12-5 and TRBJ2-5; no reliable D call. Germline V gene lookup returns CDR1 LGHNT and CDR2 FRNRAP. This CDR3 comprises 14 residues. Trimming left V 5 bases short and J 1 base short, with 11 bases between.

The chain employs TRBV5-4 and TRBJ2-7, with 13 nucleotides matching TRBD2. Judging by the DNA end, TRBJ2-5 fits better; the J call may be wrong. Germline V CDR1 and CDR2: SGHNT, YYREEE (reference sequence). CDR3 length: 17 amino acids. As DNA, the CDR3 is TGTGCCAGCAGCCCGGGGTTCGGACTAGCGGGGGAAGAGACCCAGTACTTC. Amino acids: CASSPGFGLAGEETQYF.

J is TRBJ2-5 and V is TRBV29-1, with D tentatively TRBD1 (6 bases). V was cut by 4 bases and J by 5 bases, with 11 bases left in between. Germline V gene data show CDR1 as SQVTM and CDR2 as ANQGSEA. This CDR3 contains 12 residues. CDR3 bases: TGCAGCGTTGCAGGGGTAGGGGAGACCCAGTACTTC. It yields the protein CSVAGVGETQYF.

This clonotype has a handful of counts. In DNA, the CDR3 is TGCAGTGCTGGGACTAGCGGGAGCGGAACGCGCTACGAGCAGTACTTC. Its translation: CSAGTSGSGTRYEQYF. This rearrangement joins TRBV20-1 to TRBJ2-7; TRBD2 matches 14 bases. Germline CDR1 and CDR2: DFQATT and SNEGSKA (reference sequence). V shed 5 bases, J shed 3 bases, and the junction held 9 bases outside the gene matches. This CDR3 region has 16 residues.

This clonotype came up a few times. The chain couples TRBV29-1 to TRBJ1-2; 9 positions agree with TRBD1. The CDR3 runs 13 residues. V was clipped by 7 bases and J by 5 bases; unmatched bases: 8. The germline CDR1 and CDR2 sequences are SQVTM and ANQGSEA. CDR3: CSADPGQGYGYTF. CDR3 DNA sequence: TGCAGCGCCGACCCGGGACAGGGATATGGCTACACCTTC. Filled out from reference TRBV29-1 and TRBJ1-2, the complete variable domain reads SAVISQKPSRDICQRGTSLTIQCQVDSQVTMMFWYRQQPGQSLTLIATANQGSEATYESGFVIDKFPISRPNLTFSTLTVSNMSPEDSSIYLCSADPGQGYGYTFGSGTRLTVV.

The V and J genes are TRBV12-3 or TRBV12-4 and TRBJ1-4, with 9 positions matching TRBD1. Trimming at V came to 8 bases and at J to 3 bases, leaving 7 bases not matched to a gene. The CDR3 is 15 amino acids. This CDR3 reads CASRTGGIANEKLFF. The DNA of the CDR3 is TGTGCCAGCCGTACAGGGGGCATAGCTAATGAAAAACTGTTTTTT.

The J gene is TRBJ1-1, the V gene TRBV28; 7 bases match TRBD1. The CDR3 sequence is 16 residues long. The germline V gene has CDR1 MDHEN and CDR2 SYDVKM. J lost 5 bases, V lost 4 bases, and 13 bases had no gene match. CDR3 in DNA: TGTGCCAGCAGTTCCTGGGGGAGACAGGGTAGTACTGAAGCTTTCTTT. It translates to CASSSWGRQGSTEAFF.

The chain combines TRBV27 with TRBJ2-6; D uncertain. The V gene's germline CDR1 is MNHEY and CDR2 SMNVEV (reference sequence). V shed 8 bases and J shed 3 bases, with 8 bases lying between them. The CDR3 covers 13 residues. The CDR3 bases are TGTGCCAGCCGGACGGATGGGGCCAACGTCCTGACTTTC. Translated: CASRTDGANVLTF. The variable domain in full, completed from reference TRBV27 and TRBJ2-6, reads EAQVTQNPRYLITVTGKKLTVTCSQNMNHEYMSWYRQDPGLGLRQIYYSMNVEVTDKGDVPEGYKVSRKEKRNFPLILESPSPNQTSLYFCASRTDGANVLTFGAGSRLTVL.